The T cell receptor (beta chain) under discussion was sequenced for a study of technical replicates of blood from a handful of donors. CDR1 and CDR2 from the germline V gene are MNHEY and SMNVEV (reference sequence). Trimming removed 8 bases from V and 1 base from J, with 8 bases in between. The CDR3 contains 12 residues. The repertoire was sequenced with immunoSEQ multiplex PCR; TCRdb's copy has only in-frame clones and lacks some. The sample carries fewer than 110,000 clones, roughly 95% recorded once. This chain joins TRBV27 and TRBJ1-2, with D unresolved. What was sequenced was T cells isolated from PBMCs. The receptor was derived from a human donor in good health. CDR3 sequence: CASRSGNYGYTF. The DNA for the CDR3 is TGTGCCAGCCGAAGCGGTAACTATGGCTACACCTTC.